This is a list of T cell receptor beta chains from one sample in a study of T cell changes during pregnancy in multiple sclerosis. Measured with immunoSEQ multiplex PCR; TCRdb has only the in-frame clones, and not every one. The table shows about 130,000 clones, with 90% to 96% occurring only once. This material consisted of peripheral blood, taken after pregnancy. The receptor source for this set is a female donor with multiple sclerosis, enrolled in a pregnancy study. Each CDR3 is given with its conserved first and last residue. The order of the fields is J gene, D gene, V gene, clone size, CDR3 length, CDR3 protein, CDR3 DNA. A D gene is named only where the DNA matches it firmly. The listing skips clone size in some rows; elsewhere it reads once, few, many or a size class.

TRBJ2-7 TRBD2 TRBV7-2 . 16 CASSSRLAGERYEQYF TGTGCCAGCAGCTCGAGACTAGCGGGAGAAAGATACGAGCAGTACTTC
TRBJ2-2 . TRBV4-1 . 16 CASSQVAGEGAGELFF TGCGCCAGCAGCCAAGTGGCAGGGGAAGGGGCCGGGGAGCTGTTTTTT
TRBJ2-1 TRBD1 TRBV20-1 . 10 CSAGRDRVLF TGCAGTGCGGGTCGGGACAGGGTGCTCTTC
TRBJ1-2 . TRBV6-4 . 14 CASPGGVAYYGYTF TGTGCCAGCCCGGGGGGTGTTGCGTACTATGGCTACACCTTC
TRBJ1-1 . TRBV28 . 13 CASSLSGVAEAFF TGTGCCAGCAGTTTGAGCGGCGTTGCTGAAGCTTTCTTT
TRBJ2-1 TRBD2 TRBV4-1 . 17 CASSHPSEGTRKSKQFF TGCGCCAGCAGCCACCCATCCGAGGGGACTAGGAAGTCCAAACAGTTCTTC
TRBJ1-3 TRBD1 TRBV7-2 few 15 CASSSEGAGGNTIYF TGTGCCAGCAGCTCGGAGGGGGCAGGAGGAAACACCATATATTTT
TRBJ1-1 . TRBV7-6 . 16 CASSSTDKRWNTEAFF TGTGCCAGCAGCTCAACTGATAAGAGGTGGAACACTGAAGCTTTCTTT
TRBJ1-2 . TRBV23-1 . 15 CASSRQDSNNYGYTF TGCGCCAGCAGTCGGCAGGACAGCAATAACTATGGCTACACCTTC
TRBJ2-1 . TRBV10-3 . 15 CAISGDSQALWEQFF TGTGCCATCAGTGGCGACAGTCAGGCCTTATGGGAGCAGTTCTTC
TRBJ1-2 TRBD1 TRBV7-2 . 15 CASRTGTGDRYGYTF TGTGCCAGCAGGACCGGGACAGGGGATCGTTATGGCTACACCTTC
TRBJ2-2 . TRBV2 . 14 CASRTVRSTGELFF TGTGCCAGCAGGACCGTCCGGAGCACCGGGGAGCTGTTTTTT
TRBJ1-3 . TRBV11-2 once 13 CASSPDIISTIYF TGTGCCAGCAGCCCGGACATCATTAGCACCATATATTTT
TRBJ2-7 TRBD2 TRBV28 . 15 CASSSRGVGPYEQYF TGTGCCAGCAGTTCTCGGGGGGTGGGCCCCTACGAGCAGTACTTC
TRBJ1-2 . TRBV2 . 14 CASSNHRDDYGYTF TGTGCCAGCAGTAATCACAGGGACGACTATGGCTACACCTTC
TRBJ2-1 . TRBV18 . 14 CASSPSGINNEQFF TGTGCCAGCTCACCTTCCGGGATCAACAATGAGCAGTTCTTC
TRBJ2-3 TRBD2 TRBV7-9 . 16 CASSSSGSGRRNTQYF TGTGCCAGCAGCTCCTCCGGTAGCGGGAGGAGGAATACGCAGTATTTT
TRBJ1-3 TRBD1 TRBV4-3 . 16 CASSPGTGYSGNTIYF TGCGCCAGCAGCCCAGGGACAGGTTACTCTGGAAACACCATATATTTT
TRBJ2-1 TRBD1 TRBV14 . 18 CASSQDFFRDRRSNEQFF TGTGCCAGCAGCCAAGACTTTTTCCGGGACAGACGATCGAATGAGCAGTTCTTC
TRBJ2-7 . TRBV27 once 15 CASSLWAGRLYEQYF TGTGCCAGCAGTTTATGGGCGGGCCGCCTCTACGAGCAGTACTTC
TRBJ2-2 TRBD2 TRBV7-9 . 14 CASRDSGRAGELFF TGTGCCAGCAGGGACAGCGGGAGAGCCGGGGAGCTGTTTTTT
TRBJ1-2 TRBD1 TRBV6-4 . 16 CAGRPPTGIPNYGYTF TGTGCCGGCAGACCGCCGACAGGGATCCCTAACTATGGCTACACCTTC
TRBJ2-7 TRBD1 TRBV19 . 15 CASSPRDRGLIEQYF TGTGCCAGTAGCCCCCGGGACAGGGGGCTGATCGAGCAGTACTTC
TRBJ2-3 TRBD1 TRBV28 . 13 CAGSLGTGATQYF TGTGCCGGCAGTTTGGGGACAGGGGCGACGCAGTATTTT
TRBJ2-7 . TRBV19 . 13 CASSTTGSYEQYF TGTGCCAGTAGTACGACTGGGAGCTACGAGCAGTACTTC
TRBJ1-1 TRBD1 TRBV25-1 once 16 CASSVGQGYTNTEAFF TGTGCCAGCAGTGTGGGACAGGGTTATACGAACACTGAAGCTTTCTTT
TRBJ2-7 TRBD1 TRBV7-2 . 14 CASSIGQGGYEQYF TGTGCCAGCAGCATAGGACAGGGGGGCTACGAGCAGTACTTC
TRBJ2-3 TRBD2 TRBV29-1 . 13 CSAAGTSVDTQYF TGCAGCGCCGCCGGGACTAGCGTTGATACGCAGTATTTT
TRBJ2-6 TRBD2 TRBV2 . 24 CASSGAVPGLAGGPEGSGANVLTF TGTGCCAGCAGTGGTGCAGTCCCCGGACTAGCGGGAGGGCCAGAGGGGTCTGGGGCCAACGTCCTGACTTTC
TRBJ2-3 . TRBV5-1 . 13 CASSVLGADTQYF TGCGCCAGCAGCGTGCTAGGGGCAGATACGCAGTATTTT
TRBJ2-1 TRBD2 TRBV19 . 16 CASSQLQREGPNEQFF TGTGCCAGTAGTCAGCTGCAGCGGGAGGGCCCCAATGAGCAGTTCTTC
TRBJ1-1 . TRBV30 . 10 CAWSVLEAFF TGTGCCTGGAGTGTACTTGAAGCTTTCTTT
TRBJ1-5 . TRBV7-2 . 12 CASSPAGGPQHF TGTGCCAGCAGCCCCGCGGGAGGGCCCCAGCATTTT
TRBJ2-7 . TRBV27 once 13 CASRGRQSYEQYF TGTGCCAGCAGAGGCCGACAGTCCTACGAGCAGTACTTC
TRBJ1-5 . TRBV27 . 16 CASSLEGGLSNQPQHF TGTGCCAGCAGTTTAGAAGGGGGATTAAGTAATCAGCCCCAGCATTTT
TRBJ2-7 TRBD1 TRBV2 . 15 CASSVTGISSYEQYF TGTGCCAGCAGTGTGACAGGGATCAGCTCCTACGAGCAGTACTTC
TRBJ2-1 . TRBV6-5 . 15 CASSYSGQGINEQFF TGTGCCAGCAGTTATTCTGGCCAGGGGATCAATGAGCAGTTCTTC
TRBJ2-5 . TRBV28 once 13 CASSQKGMGTQYF TGTGCCAGCAGTCAAAAGGGGATGGGGACCCAGTACTTC
TRBJ2-3 TRBD1 TRBV4-3 . 15 CASSQEGTGSDAQYF TGCGCCAGCAGCCAAGAGGGGACAGGGTCCGATGCGCAGTATTTT
TRBJ2-2 TRBD1 TRBV19 . 22 CASSKLPLNSAGQGFMGGELFF TGTGCCAGTAGTAAGCTCCCGTTAAATTCCGCGGGACAGGGGTTCATGGGCGGGGAGCTGTTTTTT
TRBJ2-5 TRBD2 TRBV2 . 15 CASSGRERGGGTQYF TGTGCCAGCAGTGGGCGGGAGCGGGGTGGAGGGACCCAGTACTTC